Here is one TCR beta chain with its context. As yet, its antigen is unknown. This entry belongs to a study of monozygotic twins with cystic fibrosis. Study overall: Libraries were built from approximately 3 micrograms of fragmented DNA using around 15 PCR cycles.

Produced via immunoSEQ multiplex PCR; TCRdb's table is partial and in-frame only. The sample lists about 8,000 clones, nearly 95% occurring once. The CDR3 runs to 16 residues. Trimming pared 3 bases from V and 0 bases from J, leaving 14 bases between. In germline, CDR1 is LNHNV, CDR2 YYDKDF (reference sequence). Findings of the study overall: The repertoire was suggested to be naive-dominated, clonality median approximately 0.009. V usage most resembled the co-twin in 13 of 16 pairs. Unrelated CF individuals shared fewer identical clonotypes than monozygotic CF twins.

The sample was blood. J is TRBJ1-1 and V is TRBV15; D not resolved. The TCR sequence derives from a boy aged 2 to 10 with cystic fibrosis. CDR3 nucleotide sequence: TGTGCCACCAGCAGTTACACCGGGCCGATGAACACTGAAGCTTTCTTT. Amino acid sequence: CATSSYTGPMNTEAFF.